Shown below are 9 T cell receptor beta chains from a single sample sequenced in a study of blood T cell repertoires in COVID-19. Here immunoSEQ multiplex PCR was the method, and the copy in TCRdb shows in-frame clones only, minus some. The sample consists of fewer than 200,000 clones, approximately 82% of them appearing once. Specimen: PBMCs or T cells enriched from blood (not recorded which). Receptors were obtained from a woman aged 45 to 65 in a cohort exposed to, infected with or recovered from COVID-19 (not recorded which).

The CDR3 DNA reads TGTGCCAGCAGCCGGCACCAGGGCGTTGAAGAAAAACTGTTTTTT. Translation: CASSRHQGVEEKLFF. This sequence joins TRBV3-1 (or the pseudogene TRBV3-2) and TRBJ1-4, with D tentatively TRBD1 (5 bases). There are 15 residues in the CDR3. The germline gives CDR1 LGHDT, CDR2 YNNKEL (reference sequence). V lost 4 bases to trimming and J lost 8 bases, with 17 bases between them.

This chain connects TRBV23-1 to TRBJ1-5; D perhaps matches TRBD1 (5 bases). TRBV23-1 is an ORF for which the function is uncertain. Between the trimmed V and J ends, which lost 3 bases and 0 bases, there was a span of 12 bases. The CDR3 loop spans 16 amino acids. CDR3: CASSQGWGGSNQPQHF. CDR3 nucleotides: TGCGCCAGCAGTCAGGGGTGGGGGGGTAGCAATCAGCCCCAGCATTTT.

The chain has TRBV7-2 and TRBJ2-5, with 7 positions matching TRBD2. The CDR3 extends over 14 amino acids. Germline V gene lookup returns CDR1 SGHTA and CDR2 FQGNSA. The V gene end was trimmed by 1 base and the J gene end by 5 bases; junction bases not matched to a gene: 4. The DNA of the CDR3 is TGTGCCAGCAGCTTAGGGACTAGTAGCGAGACCCAGTACTTC. It yields the protein CASSLGTSSETQYF.

V is TRBV4-3 and J is TRBJ1-1; D call uncertain. The V end was cut by 1 base, the J end by 0 bases, with 6 bases between. This CDR3 is built from 14 residues. CDR1 LGHNA and CDR2 YSLEER come from the germline V gene. This CDR3 reads CASSQVGVNTEAFF. CDR3 nucleotides: TGCGCCAGCAGCCAAGTTGGAGTGAACACTGAAGCTTTCTTT.

This clone was seen just once. The CDR3 here is CASSQAQGSPLHF. CDR3 DNA: TGTGCCAGCAGCCAGGCCCAGGGTTCACCCCTCCACTTT. The chain recombines TRBV3-1 (or the pseudogene TRBV3-2) with TRBJ1-6, with a possible D match to TRBD1 (5 bases). Germline values: CDR1 LGHDT, CDR2 YNNKEL (reference sequence). Between the trimmed V and J ends, which lost 3 bases and 9 bases, there was a span of 9 bases. This CDR3 comprises 13 residues.

The V call is TRBV27, the J call TRBJ2-5, with 10 bases identical to TRBD2. The CDR3 runs to 17 residues. Per the germline V gene, CDR1 is MNHEY and CDR2 is SMNVEV (reference sequence). Germline trimming cut 5 bases from V and 7 bases from J; bases unmatched to any gene: 16. The CDR3 DNA is TGTGCCAGCAGTGCGGGTCGTGGGGAGCGGGGGGGCAGGACCCAGTACTTC. Protein product: CASSAGRGERGGRTQYF.

The chain uses TRBV27 and TRBJ1-1; TRBD1 aligns across 9 bases. This CDR3 spans 13 amino acids. Looked up from germline, CDR1 is MNHEY and CDR2 is SMNVEV (reference sequence). The V gene end was trimmed by 8 bases and the J gene end by 4 bases; junction bases not matched to a gene: 5. CDR3 nucleotide sequence: TGTGCCAGCGGGGACAGGGAGGGCACTGAAGCTTTCTTT. It yields the protein CASGDREGTEAFF.

This clone was counted between two and nine times. The chain has TRBV9 and TRBJ2-1, with TRBD1 matching 8 bases. The ends lost 2 bases at V and 9 bases at J; junction bases unmatched: 4. CDR1 SGDLS and CDR2 YYNGEE come from the germline V gene. This CDR3 comprises 13 residues. This chain's CDR3 is CASSVETGGEQFF. In DNA, the CDR3 is TGTGCCAGCAGCGTCGAAACAGGGGGTGAGCAGTTCTTC.

This clone occurred once. J is TRBJ2-3 and V is TRBV19; perhaps TRBD1 as D (6 bases). The germline V gene encodes CDR1 LNHDA and CDR2 SQIVND (reference sequence). The CDR3 sequence is 15 residues long. Deletions cut 6 bases from V and 4 bases from J, with 17 bases between. CDR3 coding DNA: TGTGCCAGTAGCGCCGGGACATTCGCCTCAGATACGCAGTATTTT. It specifies CASSAGTFASDTQYF.